These 21 T cell receptor beta chains originate from one sample sequenced in a study of spatial heterogeneity in lung cancer. TCRdb ran MiXCR on the 5' RACE reads and lists one entry per CDR3 protein. The data contain approximately 66,000 distinct CDR3 sequences, roughly 5.9% of them singletons. Noted time point: sample taken at primary tumor resection. The input for sequencing was PBMCs, taken at surgery. All receptors derive from a female donor with early-stage non-small cell lung cancer.

This clonotype was detected many times. The chain carries TRBV12-3 or TRBV12-4 and TRBJ1-5; the D gene is possibly TRBD1 (5 bases). The CDR3 length is 15 residues. V gave up 6 bases and J gave up 5 bases, with 17 bases separating them. Here the CDR3 reads CASRLGRVRDQPQHF. CDR3 DNA: TGTGCCAGCAGGCTCGGCAGGGTGAGGGATCAGCCCCAGCATTTT.

This chain links TRBV29-1 with TRBJ2-1, with D uncertain. The CDR3 spans 12 residues. V dropped 0 bases and J dropped 7 bases, with 7 bases sitting between them. Germline V gene sequence: CDR1 SQVTM, CDR2 ANQGSEA. CDR3 bases: TGCAGCGTTGAAGATAGGGCGAATGAGCAGTTCTTC. It encodes CSVEDRANEQFF.

The table lists this clonotype with many counts. J is TRBJ2-5 and V is TRBV9, with D perhaps given as TRBD1 or TRBD2 (7 bases each). CDR1 and CDR2 (germline): SGDLS, YYNGEE. The CDR3 has 16 amino acids. Trimming shortened V by 4 bases and J by 5 bases, and 21 bases separated the two germline ends. This chain's CDR3 is CASSPTGRVGLETQYF. CDR3 DNA sequence: TGTGCCAGCAGCCCGACAGGGAGGGTCGGTTTGGAGACCCAGTACTTC.

The DNA of the CDR3 is TGTGCCAGCAGTGGGGGACAGGGAAGTAACACTGAAGCTTTCTTT. It encodes CASSGGQGSNTEAFF. The chain combines TRBV12-3 or TRBV12-4 with TRBJ1-1, with 9 bases fitting TRBD1. CDR3 length equals 15 residues. V lost 5 bases and J lost 2; bases outside the gene matches: 6.

A few counts support this clonotype. The chain employs TRBV28 and TRBJ2-1, with 7 bases matching TRBD1. Germline V gives CDR1 MDHEN, CDR2 SYDVKM. The CDR3 has 14 amino acids. The ends lost 6 bases at V and 7 bases at J; junction bases unmatched: 9. CDR3: CASRLQGSGNEQFF. CDR3 nucleotides: TGTGCCAGCAGGCTACAGGGGTCAGGGAATGAGCAGTTCTTC.

This clonotype was detected only a few times. This rearrangement joins TRBV6-6 to TRBJ1-2; the D gene is possibly TRBD1 (6 bases). Trimming removed 4 bases at V and 10 bases at J, with 19 bases between. The CDR3 is 14 amino acids. Germline V gene sequence: CDR1 MNHNY, CDR2 SVGAGI (reference sequence). The CDR3 region is CASSSGTRGKAYTF. CDR3 DNA: TGTGCCAGCAGTTCAGGGACAAGGGGGAAGGCCTACACCTTC.

With respect to this clonotype: A read error may be the cause here, since a much bigger clone is one base away. The chain combines TRBV20-1 with TRBJ2-7, with 9 nucleotides matching TRBD2. The length of the CDR3 is 16 residues. Per germline, CDR1 DFQATT and CDR2 SNEGSKA (reference sequence). In DNA form, the CDR3 reads TGCAGTGCTGGAGATCCAGCGGGAGGCGGACACTACGAGCAGTACTTC. Its translation: CSAGDPAGGGHYEQYF.

This clonotype came up many times. This chain links TRBV4-1 with TRBJ2-3; 10 bases align to TRBD2. Germline CDR1 MGHRA, CDR2 YSYEKL. The trim removed 1 base at V and 7 bases at J, leaving 11 bases unmatched. CDR3 length: 17 residues. CDR3 nucleotide sequence: TGCGCCAGCAGCCAAGTTGCGAGCGGGGGGGCCGGGTATACGCAGTATTTT. Translation: CASSQVASGGAGYTQYF.

There are many counts of this clonotype. The CDR3 reads CASSRPLGPLHF. The CDR3 DNA reads as TGTGCCAGCAGCCGCCCCCTCGGGCCCCTCCACTTT. The rearrangement joins TRBV3-1 to TRBJ1-6; no reliable D call. The length of the CDR3 is 12 residues. V lost 4 bases and J lost 13, with 11 bases in between. The germline V gene has CDR1 LGHDT and CDR2 YNNKEL (reference sequence).

The chain carries TRBV7-9 and TRBJ2-5; 10 nucleotides agree with TRBD1. Per germline, CDR1 SEHNR and CDR2 FQNEAQ (reference sequence). This CDR3 comprises 16 residues. Trimming took 1 base from V and 1 from J; bases not matched to a gene: 3. The CDR3 reads CASSLGDRGLQETQYF. In nucleotides, the CDR3 is TGTGCCAGCAGCTTAGGGGACAGGGGTCTCCAAGAGACCCAGTACTTC.

The chain couples TRBV2 to TRBJ2-7; 12 bases are shared with TRBD2. CDR3 size: 15 residues. Germline V gene data show CDR1 as SNHLY and CDR2 as FYNNEI. Unmatched junction bases numbered 7, after V lost 6 bases and J lost 4 bases. The chain's CDR3 is CASSKTSGSTYEQYF. The CDR3 coding sequence is TGTGCCAGCAGCAAGACTAGCGGGAGTACTTACGAGCAGTACTTC.

This clonotype has ten or more counts. The J gene is TRBJ1-2, the V gene TRBV5-6; no definite D call. Germline V lookup: CDR1 SGHDT, CDR2 YYEEEE. The CDR3 is 16 residues long. Trimming shortened V by 5 bases and J by 5 bases, and 22 bases separated the two germline ends. CDR3 in DNA: TGTGCCAGCAGGGCAACCGGGCCTGTCGTTGCGTATGGCTACACCTTC. This gives the protein CASRATGPVVAYGYTF.

Ten or more counts support this clonotype. The chain couples TRBV12-3 or TRBV12-4 to TRBJ2-7; 12 nucleotides match TRBD2. This CDR3 region has 15 residues. V shed 7 bases, J shed 3 bases, and the junction held 7 bases outside the gene matches. CDR3 sequence (DNA): TGTGCCAGCACCCCAGGACTAGCGGGATTCTACGAGCAGTACTTC. Translating gives CASTPGLAGFYEQYF.

This clonotype was counted at least ten times. This chain joins TRBV29-1 and TRBJ2-1; 9 nucleotides match TRBD1. The V gene end was trimmed by 6 bases and the J gene end by 1 base; junction bases not matched to a gene: 4. CDR3 length equals 14 residues. CDR1 is SQVTM, CDR2 ANQGSEA, per germline. The CDR3 region is CSVTTGGSYNEQFF. As DNA, the CDR3 is TGCAGCGTGACGACAGGGGGGTCCTACAATGAGCAGTTCTTC.

The table lists this clonotype with many counts. The gene calls are TRBV7-8 and TRBJ1-1, with no clear D. CDR1 and CDR2 from the germline V gene are SGHVS and FQNEAQ. V dropped 3 bases and J dropped 3 bases, with 8 bases sitting between them. The CDR3 is 13 amino acids. CDR3 in DNA: TGTGCCAGCAGCTTCGGAGTCGACACTGAAGCTTTCTTT. It yields the protein CASSFGVDTEAFF.

This clonotype was counted ten times or more. An end of the junction does not agree with germline; a read error may underlie this. The rearrangement joins TRBV7-7 to TRBJ2-2, with D possibly matching TRBD2 (5 bases). The length of the CDR3 is 15 residues. Germline lookup yields CDR1 SSHAT and CDR2 FNYEAQ (reference sequence). The CDR3 reads CASSLALKGTGELFF. DNA of the CDR3: TGTGCTAGCAGCTTAGCGCTTAAGGGTACCGGGGAGCTGTTTTTT.

The table lists this clonotype with a few counts. The chain employs TRBV19 and TRBJ2-5; TRBD1 or TRBD2 may be the D gene (5 bases each). CDR1 and CDR2 from the germline V gene are LNHDA and SQIVND (reference sequence). V lost 4 bases and J 4 bases, leaving 13 bases between the germline ends. This CDR3 region has 14 residues. The CDR3 reads CASSTEGTGETQYF. For the CDR3, the DNA is TGTGCCAGTAGTACCGAGGGAACAGGAGAGACCCAGTACTTC.

This clonotype has only a few counts. The chain employs TRBV5-4 and TRBJ2-7, with TRBD1 matching 9 bases. V trimming: 2 bases; J trimming: 3 bases; junction bases outside the gene matches: 9. From germline, CDR1 is SGHNT and CDR2 YYREEE (reference sequence). The CDR3 extends over 16 amino acids. The CDR3 DNA follows: TGTGCCAGCAGCTTTGGGGGACAGGGAAGGGTCTACGAGCAGTACGTC. This codes for CASSFGGQGRVYEQYV.

This clonotype was found many times. The CDR3 bases are TGTGCCAGCAGCCAAACCGGGATAGGGGAGACTGAAGCTTTCTTT. Its protein is CASSQTGIGETEAFF. The chain combines TRBV3-1 with TRBJ1-1; tentatively, D is TRBD1 (5 bases). Trimming removed 2 bases at V and 5 bases at J, with 15 bases between. CDR3 length: 15 amino acids. CDR1 is LGHDT, CDR2 YNNKEL, per germline (reference sequence).

A few counts support this clonotype. The chain is built from TRBV2 and TRBJ2-7; D not certain. Germline values: CDR1 SNHLY, CDR2 FYNNEI. V shed 1 base and J shed 2 bases, with 3 bases lying between them. This CDR3 spans 12 amino acids. CDR3 loop: CASSEDTYEQYF. The CDR3 nucleotides read TGTGCCAGCAGTGAAGACACCTACGAGCAGTACTTC.

This clonotype was detected only a few times. The CDR3 reads CASSQRLAGGPVETQYF. CDR3 nucleotide sequence: TGTGCCAGCAGCCAACGGCTAGCGGGAGGGCCAGTAGAGACCCAGTACTTC. The V gene is TRBV3-1, the J gene TRBJ2-5; 12 bases line up with TRBD2. Germline assignment: CDR1 LGHDT and CDR2 YNNKEL (reference sequence). J lost 4 bases, V lost 2 bases, and 8 bases had no gene match. CDR3 length: 17 residues.